The clone carrying this T cell receptor beta chain appeared once. This record belongs to a study of blood T cell repertoires in COVID-19. Background on the study: In each case, the material was cDNA or gDNA derived from T cells, B-cell-depleted T cells, or PBMCs.

In the original processing: Reference gene primer amplification in the assay estimated nucleated cell counts. Profiled with immunoSEQ multiplex PCR; TCRdb holds only in-frame clones, not every one. The V and J calls and the clone size are those of that table, but D and trimming were determined from the DNA. In the table there are 260,000 or so clones, roughly 87% of which are singletons. Per the germline V gene, CDR1 is MNHEY and CDR2 is SVGEGT. V lost 3 bases and J 5 bases, leaving 10 bases between the germline ends. This CDR3 has 13 amino acids. Sequencing input: peripheral blood. This chain uses TRBV6-2 or TRBV6-3 with TRBJ1-2; D is uncertain. The receptor was derived from a human donor in a cohort sampled during active COVID-19. CDR3 loop: CASSYPPLYGYTF. The CDR3 DNA reads TGTGCCAGCAGTTATCCCCCGTTATATGGCTACACCTTC.